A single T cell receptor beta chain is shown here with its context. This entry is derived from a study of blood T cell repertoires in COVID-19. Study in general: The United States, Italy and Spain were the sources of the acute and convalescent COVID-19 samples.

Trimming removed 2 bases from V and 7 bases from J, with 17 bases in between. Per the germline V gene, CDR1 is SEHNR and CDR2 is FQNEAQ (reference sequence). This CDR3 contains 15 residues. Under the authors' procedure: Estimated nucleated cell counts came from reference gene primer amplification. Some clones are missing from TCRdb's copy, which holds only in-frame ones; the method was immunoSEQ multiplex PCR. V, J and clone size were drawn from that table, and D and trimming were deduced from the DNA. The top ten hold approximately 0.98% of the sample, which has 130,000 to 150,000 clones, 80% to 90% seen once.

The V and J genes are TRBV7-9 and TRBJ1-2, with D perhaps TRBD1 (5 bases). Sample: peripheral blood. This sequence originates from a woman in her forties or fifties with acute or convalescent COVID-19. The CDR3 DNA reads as TGTGCCAGCAGCTTAATCGTGGGGGGTTACGGTGGCTACACCTTC. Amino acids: CASSLIVGGYGGYTF.